Below are 13 T cell receptor beta chains sequenced from a single sample in a study of blood T cell repertoires in COVID-19. Here immunoSEQ multiplex PCR was the method, and the copy in TCRdb shows in-frame clones only, minus some. The sample lists 160,000 or so clones, about four fifths occurring once. The sample comprised peripheral blood. The receptor source for this set is a woman aged 80 or over with acute or convalescent COVID-19.

The chain combines TRBV11-2 with TRBJ2-3; a possible D gene is TRBD2 (5 bases). The CDR3 sequence is 14 residues long. V lost 5 bases to trimming and J lost 4 bases, with 13 bases between them. Per the germline V gene, CDR1 is SGHAT and CDR2 is FQNNGV. For the CDR3, the DNA is TGTGCCAGCAGCGCAGAGCCCGGGGCAGATACGCAGTATTTT. Its protein product is CASSAEPGADTQYF.

The V call is TRBV11-2, the J call TRBJ1-6, with TRBD1 matching 12 bases. The CDR3 has 18 residues. V dropped 5 bases and J dropped 5; count of bases not matched to a gene: 10. The V gene's germline CDR1 is SGHAT and CDR2 FQNNGV. The chain's CDR3 is CASSPLGTGGENNSPLHF. The CDR3 DNA reads as TGTGCCAGCAGCCCCCTCGGGACAGGGGGCGAGAATAATTCACCCCTCCACTTT. Together with reference TRBV11-2 and TRBJ1-6, the CDR3 gives the full variable domain: EAGVAQSPRYKIIEKRQSVAFWCNPISGHATLYWYQQILGQGPKLLIQFQNNGVVDDSQLPKDRFSAERLKGVDSTLKIQPAKLEDSAVYLCASSPLGTGGENNSPLHFGNGTRLTVT.

In this sample, this clone turned up a few times. The rearrangement uses TRBV5-1 and TRBJ1-1, with TRBD1 matching over 8 bases. J gave up 0 bases and V 2 bases, and 9 bases lay outside the gene matches. Germline CDR1 and CDR2: SGHRS and YFSETQ. The CDR3 has 17 residues. CDR3 in amino acids: CASSLGAGGRMNTEAFF. CDR3 nucleotides: TGCGCCAGCAGCTTAGGGGCAGGGGGCCGAATGAACACTGAAGCTTTCTTT.

J is TRBJ1-2 and V is TRBV3-1 (or the pseudogene TRBV3-2), with TRBD1 as a possible D gene (6 bases). Germline-derived CDR1 and CDR2 are LGHDT and YNNKEL (reference sequence). Trimming shortened V by 1 base and J by 5 bases, and 14 bases separated the two germline ends. This CDR3 spans 15 amino acids. CDR3 sequence: CASSQGSGGGYGYTF. For the CDR3, the DNA is TGTGCCAGCAGCCAAGGCTCGGGAGGGGGATATGGCTACACCTTC.

This clone has at least ten counts. The V call is TRBV7-9, the J call TRBJ2-3; 8 bases fit TRBD1. The CDR3 runs 15 residues. Germline loops: CDR1 SEHNR, CDR2 FQNEAQ (reference sequence). V shed 2 bases, J shed 5 bases, and the junction held 6 bases outside the gene matches. Here the CDR3 reads CASSLPRGPGDTQYF. The CDR3 bases are TGTGCCAGCAGCTTACCCAGGGGGCCTGGAGATACGCAGTATTTT.

V is TRBV3-1 (or the pseudogene TRBV3-2) and J is TRBJ1-2; no definite D call. CDR1 is LGHDT and CDR2 is YNNKEL in the germline V gene (reference sequence). Deletions cut 3 bases from V and 8 bases from J, with 13 bases between. This CDR3 is 13 amino acids long. CDR3 protein: CASSQREDIGYTF. CDR3 DNA sequence: TGTGCCAGCAGCCAGAGAGAAGACATCGGCTACACCTTC.

This clone was observed once. J is TRBJ2-1 and V is TRBV28; a possible D gene is TRBD1 (7 bases). V was cut by 3 bases and J by 4 bases, with 10 bases left in between. The CDR3 has 14 amino acids. Germline-derived CDR1 and CDR2 are MDHEN and SYDVKM. CDR3 coding DNA: TGTGCCAGCAGTTTCAGGGGGGTATACAATGAGCAGTTCTTC. Translation: CASSFRGVYNEQFF. Variable domain in full (rest from reference TRBV28 and TRBJ2-1): DVKVTQSSRYLVKRTGEKVFLECVQDMDHENMFWYRQDPGLGLRLIYFSYDVKMKEKGDIPEGYSVSREKKERFSLILESASTNQTSMYLCASSFRGVYNEQFFGPGTRLTVL.

This clone turned up a few times. Distinct nucleotide sequences in the sample also encode this CDR3. The chain joins TRBV9 to TRBJ2-7; 10 nucleotides align to TRBD1. This CDR3 has 13 amino acids. Germline lookup yields CDR1 SGDLS and CDR2 YYNGEE. V gave up 3 bases and J gave up 4 bases; unmatched junction bases: 1. The chain's CDR3 is CASSGQGAYEQYF. The CDR3 coding sequence is TGTGCCAGCAGCGGACAGGGGGCGTACGAGCAGTACTTC. Combining the CDR3 with reference TRBV9 and TRBJ2-7 gives the whole variable domain DSGVTQTPKHLITATGQRVTLRCSPRSGDLSVYWYQQSLDQGLQFLIQYYNGEERAKGNILERFSAQQFPDLHSELNLSSLELGDSALYFCASSGQGAYEQYFGPGTRLTVT.

The chain couples TRBV10-2 to TRBJ2-3, with TRBD1 matching over 8 bases. The J segment lost 1 base and the V segment lost 8 bases, leaving 8 bases of the junction unmatched. The CDR3 is 15 residues long. Germline V gives CDR1 WSHSY, CDR2 SAAADI. CDR3 sequence: CASLADRVRTDTQYF. In DNA form, the CDR3 reads TGCGCCAGCTTGGCGGACAGGGTCCGCACAGATACGCAGTATTTT.

The chain joins TRBV12-3 or TRBV12-4 to TRBJ1-5, with D hard to call. Trimming stripped 6 bases from V and 5 bases from J, with 11 bases between. This CDR3 has 13 amino acids. CDR3: CASSPSVDQPQHF. The CDR3 nucleotides read TGTGCCAGCAGCCCTTCTGTCGATCAGCCCCAGCATTTT.

This clone has a count of ten or more. The chain recombines TRBV3-1 (or the pseudogene TRBV3-2) with TRBJ1-6; D unresolved. V was pared by 1 base and J by 6 bases, with 10 bases between. Looked up from germline, CDR1 is LGHDT and CDR2 is YNNKEL (reference sequence). The CDR3 has 15 residues. The CDR3 reads CASSQVTAINSPLHF. The CDR3 DNA sequence: TGTGCCAGCAGCCAAGTAACTGCGATTAATTCACCCCTCCACTTT.

This clone was counted once. The chain employs TRBV5-1 and TRBJ1-2; D perhaps matches TRBD1 (5 bases). Between the trimmed V and J ends, which lost 4 bases and 7 bases, there was a span of 20 bases. Germline assignment: CDR1 SGHRS and CDR2 YFSETQ. This CDR3 contains 15 residues. In nucleotides, the CDR3 is TGCGCCAGCAGCCTGGGGGGAACAGGTGTAGTTGGCTACACCTTC. This encodes CASSLGGTGVVGYTF.

The genes are TRBV6-2 or TRBV6-3 and TRBJ2-7; 10 nucleotides align to TRBD1. J gave up 2 bases and V 0 bases, and 1 base lay outside the gene matches. The CDR3 length is 15 residues. Germline CDR1 and CDR2: MNHEY and SVGEGT. The CDR3 region is CASSYSTGGPYEQYF. The CDR3 nucleotides are TGTGCCAGCAGTTACTCGACAGGGGGCCCCTACGAGCAGTACTTC.